This T cell receptor beta chain was captured in a study of T cell repertoires in cytomegalovirus infection (dated by TCRdb to about 2019). For the wider study: Peptide stimulations targeted recently identified HLA-C-restricted CMV epitopes, whose presentation resists viral immunomodulation, together with well-studied HLA-B-restricted epitopes. Because public TCR beta signatures pointed to carriage of CMV infection together with the matching HLA type, the HLA type of each donor mattered for the analysis. Study-level results and caveats: In the ex vivo response, HLA-C-restricted CMV-specific TCR beta clonotypes were dominant, and in two of eight donors the single most frequent clonotype came from this HLA-C-restricted group. In both this cohort and an independent cohort of 350 or so donors, the cumulative frequency of public TCR beta family members distinguished carriers of CMV infection plus the relevant HLA type.

The treatment or condition label, read with the paper, signifies: in vitro stimulation with specific CMV peptide epitopes to enrich CMV-specific T cells. Including cysteine and phenylalanine, the CDR3 has 13 amino acids. CDR3 DNA only is kept here, 39 bases in frame from base 1. A distance of 13 bases separates the germline ends of V and J, which lose 6 bases and 5 bases respectively. CDR1 ENHRY and CDR2 SYGVKD were looked up in the germline V gene. This clonotype was detected only once. Its antigen is unknown. No base qualities exist here, and no much larger clone lies one base off it. Evidence from one read is weak. These reads were obtained on an Illumina HiSeq 1500. The raw public data were reprocessed by TCRdb itself: fastp quality trimming at Q25, MiXCR clonotype calling, in-frame beta chains only. Rows are combined by CDR3 protein, so each entry shows the most common genes and DNA. This sample gives 450,000 to 650,000 distinct CDR3 sequences in total; around 40% of them show up just once. Jointly, the top ten make up around 50% of the sample.

This TCR was sampled from a human donor in good health (CMV status not recorded). Some clones in this sample may be carry-over from other donors' samples. The sequences come from cultured PBMCs, collected from culture after CMV antigen stimulation. This receptor chain uses TRBV10-3 and TRBJ2-5; the D gene is possibly TRBD1 or TRBD2, with 5 bases matching each. The nucleotide sequence is TGTGCCATCAGATCGCCAGGGAGTGAGACCCAGTACTTC. This encodes CAIRSPGSETQYF.